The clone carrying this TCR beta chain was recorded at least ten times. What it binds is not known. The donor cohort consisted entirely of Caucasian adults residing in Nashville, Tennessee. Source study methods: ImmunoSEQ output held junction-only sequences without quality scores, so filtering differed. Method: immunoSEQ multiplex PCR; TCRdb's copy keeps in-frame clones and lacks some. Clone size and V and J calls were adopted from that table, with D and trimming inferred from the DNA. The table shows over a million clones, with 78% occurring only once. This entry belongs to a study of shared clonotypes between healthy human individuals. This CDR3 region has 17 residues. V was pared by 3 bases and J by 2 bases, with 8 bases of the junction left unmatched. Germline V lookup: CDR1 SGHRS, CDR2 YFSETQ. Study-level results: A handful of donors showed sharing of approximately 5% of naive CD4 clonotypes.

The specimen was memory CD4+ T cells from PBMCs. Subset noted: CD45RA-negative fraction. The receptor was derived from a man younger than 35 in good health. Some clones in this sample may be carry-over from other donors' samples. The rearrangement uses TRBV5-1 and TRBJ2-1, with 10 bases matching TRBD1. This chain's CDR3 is CASSYSPGTGAYNEQFF. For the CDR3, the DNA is TGCGCCAGCAGCTATTCCCCCGGGACAGGGGCCTACAATGAGCAGTTCTTC.